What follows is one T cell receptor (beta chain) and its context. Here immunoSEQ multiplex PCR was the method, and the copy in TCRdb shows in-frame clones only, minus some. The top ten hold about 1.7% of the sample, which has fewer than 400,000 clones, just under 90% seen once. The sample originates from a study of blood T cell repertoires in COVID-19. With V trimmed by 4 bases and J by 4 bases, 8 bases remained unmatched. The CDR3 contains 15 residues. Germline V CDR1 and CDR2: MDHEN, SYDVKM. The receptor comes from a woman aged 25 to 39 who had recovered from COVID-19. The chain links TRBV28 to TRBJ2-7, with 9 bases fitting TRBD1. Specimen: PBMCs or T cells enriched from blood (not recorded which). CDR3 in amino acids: CASSYIPGQGYEQYF. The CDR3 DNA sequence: TGTGCCAGCAGTTATATCCCGGGACAGGGATACGAGCAGTACTTC.